This TCR beta chain came from a study of cytomegalovirus exposure and HLA in healthy donors. For this clone: The target antigen is unknown.

Germline CDR1 reads MNHEY; CDR2 reads SMNVEV (reference sequence). The CDR3 has 15 residues. Trimming pared 4 bases from V and 2 bases from J, leaving 13 bases between. Study-wide results and caveats: Researchers reported in a later analysis that a missense DCLRE1C variant was tied to TCR beta V- and J-gene trimming.

PCR employed 60 Vbeta and 13 Jbeta primers. Some clones are missing from TCRdb's copy, which holds only in-frame ones; the method was immunoSEQ multiplex PCR. Among over 120,000 clones listed, over 75% were seen once. This TCR came from a woman aged 30 to 39 in good health and CMV-seronegative. The chain recombines TRBV27 with TRBJ2-3, with a tentative D call TRBD2 (6 bases). The specimen sequenced was PBMCs. The CDR3 region has the DNA TGTGCCAGCAGTTCAGGGACGCGGGACACAGATACGCAGTATTTT. Translating gives CASSSGTRDTDTQYF.